A single sample is the source of the 29 T cell receptor beta chains below, sequenced in a study of blood T cell repertoires in COVID-19. Measured with immunoSEQ multiplex PCR; TCRdb has only the in-frame clones, and not every one. The data show fewer than 500,000 clones, with roughly 85% seen just once and roughly 1.4% held by the top ten. The sequencing input was peripheral blood. The source is a woman in her 30s with active or convalescent COVID-19.

The chain is built from TRBV4-1 and TRBJ2-5; D is perhaps TRBD2 (6 bases). Germline V lookup: CDR1 MGHRA, CDR2 YSYEKL. Trimming shortened V by 4 bases and J by 5 bases, and 17 bases separated the two germline ends. The CDR3 is made up of 15 amino acids. The CDR3 region has the DNA TGCGCCAGCAGCCGCATCTACGGGGCGGGGGAGACCCAGTACTTC. This translates into CASSRIYGAGETQYF.

V gene TRBV4-1 combines with J gene TRBJ1-4, with D unresolved. The CDR3 runs to 15 residues. The V end was cut by 0 bases, the J end by 0 bases, with 5 bases between. Germline assignment: CDR1 MGHRA and CDR2 YSYEKL. CDR3 sequence reads: CASSQEWPTNEKLFF. The CDR3 bases are TGCGCCAGCAGCCAAGAGTGGCCAACTAATGAAAAACTGTTTTTT.

V is TRBV6-5 and J is TRBJ2-3; D possibly corresponds to TRBD2 (7 bases). This CDR3 contains 15 residues. Germline V gives CDR1 MNHEY, CDR2 SVGAGI. V lost 6 bases, J lost 2 bases, and 15 bases lay in between. CDR3 in amino acids: CASRSRGANTDTQYF. The CDR3 nucleotides read TGTGCCAGCAGGAGCCGGGGGGCTAACACAGATACGCAGTATTTT.

The chain has TRBV23-1 and TRBJ1-4; D is unresolved. TRBV23-1 is reported as an ORF; its role is uncertain. Trimming took 0 bases from V and 4 from J, leaving 6 bases between them. This CDR3 has 14 residues. This CDR3 is CASSQSRVNEKLFF. CDR3 bases: TGCGCCAGCAGTCAATCTAGAGTTAATGAAAAACTGTTTTTT.

The chain carries TRBV6-2 or TRBV6-3 and TRBJ2-7; possibly TRBD1 for D (6 bases). Trimming pared 6 bases from V and 6 bases from J, leaving 18 bases between. In germline, CDR1 is MNHEY, CDR2 SVGEGT. CDR3 length: 14 residues. Written as DNA, the CDR3 is TGTGCCAGCAGCTCAGGGGTATTCCGGCCCGAGCAGTACTTC. The encoded protein is CASSSGVFRPEQYF.

The rearrangement links TRBV6-5 to TRBJ2-2, with 11 nucleotides matching TRBD2. CDR3 length: 15 amino acids. Germline V gene data show CDR1 as MNHEY and CDR2 as SVGAGI. The V gene end was trimmed by 7 bases and the J gene end by 4 bases; junction bases not matched to a gene: 5. This chain's CDR3 is CASKLAGVITGELFF. The CDR3 DNA sequence: TGTGCCAGCAAACTAGCGGGGGTTATCACCGGGGAGCTGTTTTTT.

This chain connects TRBV19 to TRBJ2-3; possibly TRBD2 for D (5 bases). The CDR3 runs to 13 residues. Germline lookup yields CDR1 LNHDA and CDR2 SQIVND (reference sequence). V dropped 4 bases and J dropped 6 bases, with 11 bases sitting between them. This chain's CDR3 is CASSTSRGDTQYF. DNA of the CDR3: TGTGCCAGTAGTACCTCTAGAGGGGATACGCAGTATTTT. The variable domain in full, with the rest retrieved from reference TRBV19 and TRBJ2-3, is DGGITQSPKYLFRKEGQNVTLSCEQNLNHDAMYWYRQDPGQGLRLIYYSQIVNDFQKGDIAEGYSVSREKKESFPLTVTSAQKNPTAFYLCASSTSRGDTQYFGPGTRLTVL.

This rearrangement joins TRBV6-5 to TRBJ2-7; 9 bases align to TRBD1. The CDR3 has 15 residues. Per germline, CDR1 MNHEY and CDR2 SVGAGI. Trimming cost V 6 bases and J 2 bases; bases outside gene matches: 8. The CDR3 bases are TGTGCCAGCAGCCAGCCGGGACAGGGACCCTACGAGCAGTACTTC. Amino acid sequence: CASSQPGQGPYEQYF.

The chain recombines TRBV11-2 with TRBJ2-1; D is possibly TRBD2 (5 bases). V lost 5 bases, J lost 3 bases, and 11 bases lay in between. CDR3 length equals 14 residues. CDR1 and CDR2 from the germline V gene are SGHAT and FQNNGV. CDR3 loop: CASSAGEGYNEQFF. The CDR3 DNA reads TGTGCCAGCAGCGCGGGTGAGGGCTACAATGAGCAGTTCTTC.

V and J are TRBV6-1 and TRBJ1-1; weak D call: TRBD1 (6 bases). The CDR3 runs to 13 residues. The germline CDR1 and CDR2 sequences are MNHNS and SASEGT. V gave up 3 bases and J gave up 7 bases, with 12 bases separating them. CDR3 DNA: TGTGCCAGCAGTGACGTACGAGGGGGTGAAGCTTTCTTT. Its protein product is CASSDVRGGEAFF.

The rearrangement joins TRBV9 to TRBJ1-2; no firm D call. Germline lookup yields CDR1 SGDLS and CDR2 YYNGEE. With 0 bases removed from V and 7 bases from J, the gap between germline ends came to 16 bases. The CDR3 runs 15 residues. CDR3 loop: CASSVDPGPEGGYTF. The CDR3 DNA reads TGTGCCAGCAGCGTAGATCCGGGTCCGGAGGGTGGCTACACCTTC.

The chain links TRBV9 to TRBJ2-1; possible D gene TRBD2, 6 bases. This CDR3 has 14 amino acids. The V end lost 3 bases, the J end lost 6 bases, and 13 bases lay between the germline ends. Germline CDR1 SGDLS, CDR2 YYNGEE. The CDR3 DNA reads TGTGCCAGCAGCGCGCCCGTGGGGGGCAATGAGCAGTTCTTC. The encoded protein is CASSAPVGGNEQFF.

The rearrangement links TRBV5-4 to TRBJ1-2, with TRBD1 matching over 10 bases. The CDR3 is 15 residues long. J lost 3 bases, V lost 4 bases, and 6 bases had no gene match. Looked up from germline, CDR1 is SGHNT and CDR2 is YYREEE (reference sequence). CDR3 region: CASSDGQGDYYGYTF. In DNA, the CDR3 is TGTGCCAGCAGCGACGGACAGGGGGATTACTATGGCTACACCTTC.

In its sample, this clone was seen once. The chain joins TRBV19 to TRBJ1-5; D gene ambiguous. The CDR3 runs to 13 residues. Deletions cut 6 bases from V and 7 bases from J, with 13 bases between. Germline V gene lookup returns CDR1 LNHDA and CDR2 SQIVND (reference sequence). The CDR3 DNA is TGTGCCAGTAGACGAGAAGTGGGCCAGCCCCAGCATTTT. This codes for CASRREVGQPQHF. Supplemented by reference TRBV19 and TRBJ1-5, the full variable domain reads DGGITQSPKYLFRKEGQNVTLSCEQNLNHDAMYWYRQDPGQGLRLIYYSQIVNDFQKGDIAEGYSVSREKKESFPLTVTSAQKNPTAFYLCASRREVGQPQHFGDGTRLSIL.

The chain carries TRBV7-6 and TRBJ2-7, with 10 bases matching TRBD2. The CDR3 length is 15 residues. V lost 8 bases to trimming and J lost 5 bases; unmatched junction nucleotides: 12. Per the germline V gene, CDR1 is SGHVS and CDR2 is FNYEAQ. The CDR3 reads CASAGGASGSNEQYF. CDR3 nucleotides: TGTGCCAGCGCGGGAGGCGCTAGCGGGAGTAACGAGCAGTACTTC.

The chain carries TRBV3-1 (or the pseudogene TRBV3-2) and TRBJ2-3; no clear D gene. The V and J ends lost 11 bases and 6 bases respectively, with 12 bases between them. This CDR3 has 11 residues. Per the germline V gene, CDR1 is LGHDT and CDR2 is YNNKEL (reference sequence). The CDR3 DNA sequence: TGTGCCTCGAGGTCCCATGATACGCAGTATTTT. Its translation: CASRSHDTQYF.

The chain uses TRBV5-6 and TRBJ1-2; TRBD1 matches 7 bases. This CDR3 spans 15 amino acids. Germline CDR1 and CDR2: SGHDT and YYEEEE. V lost 4 bases, J lost 5 bases, and 11 bases stayed unmatched. As DNA, the CDR3 is TGTGCCAGCAGCCGGAGACAGGGTCCGGTATATGGCTACACCTTC. Translated: CASSRRQGPVYGYTF.

In the case of this clone: Other DNA sequences in the sample encode the same CDR3. The rearrangement uses TRBV11-3 and TRBJ2-5; 7 nucleotides match TRBD1. Germline V CDR1 and CDR2: SGHNT, YENEEA. This CDR3 spans 13 amino acids. Trimming removed 5 bases from V and 3 bases from J; junction bases left unmatched: 3. CDR3 DNA: TGTGCCAGCAGCCCAGGGACAGAAGAGACCCAGTACTTC. Its translation: CASSPGTEETQYF.

This rearrangement joins TRBV19 to TRBJ2-2, with a possible D match to TRBD1 (6 bases). The V and J ends lost 6 bases and 5 bases respectively, with 13 bases between them. The CDR3 runs 14 residues. Germline assignment: CDR1 LNHDA and CDR2 SQIVND (reference sequence). CDR3 sequence: CASRVNRVTGELFF. The CDR3 region has the DNA TGTGCCAGTAGGGTGAACAGGGTAACCGGGGAGCTGTTTTTT.

The chain combines TRBV14 with TRBJ2-3; D remains ambiguous. The CDR3 runs to 17 residues. Germline V gene sequence: CDR1 SGHDN, CDR2 FVKESK. V was shortened by 0 bases and J by 6 bases, with 19 bases between the two germline ends. The CDR3 here is CASSQEPALRTFDTQYF. CDR3 in DNA: TGTGCCAGCAGCCAAGAACCAGCGCTACGAACATTCGATACGCAGTATTTT.

The chain carries TRBV5-1 and TRBJ1-4, with 12 bases that match TRBD1. The CDR3 is made up of 16 amino acids. The germline V gene encodes CDR1 SGHRS and CDR2 YFSETQ. V was pared by 4 bases and J by 8 bases, with 9 bases of the junction left unmatched. The CDR3 spells CASSRDRGRVREKLFF. CDR3 DNA sequence: TGCGCCAGCAGCCGGGACAGGGGGCGAGTAAGGGAAAAACTGTTTTTT.

This chain uses TRBV12-3 or TRBV12-4 with TRBJ1-2; the D gene is possibly TRBD1 (5 bases). Trimming cost V 3 bases and J 5 bases, with 10 bases left between them. The CDR3 is made up of 13 amino acids. CDR3 protein: CASSLGQLYGYTF. The CDR3 DNA is TGTGCCAGCAGTTTGGGGCAGTTGTATGGCTACACCTTC.

The rearrangement joins TRBV18 to TRBJ1-1; D remains unclear. Looked up from germline, CDR1 is KGHSH and CDR2 is LQKENI. V was shortened by 4 bases and J by 4 bases, with 10 bases between the two germline ends. CDR3 size: 13 residues. In DNA form, the CDR3 reads TGTGCCAGCTCACTTCCAGGAGGCACTGAAGCTTTCTTT. Translation: CASSLPGGTEAFF.

The chain recombines TRBV10-1 with TRBJ1-6; no firm D call. In germline, CDR1 is WNHNN, CDR2 SYGVQD (reference sequence). The CDR3 runs to 13 residues. Trimming took 3 bases from V and 8 from J, leaving 8 bases between them. CDR3 nucleotides: TGCGCCAGCAGTGACGGGTTCGATTCACCCCTCCACTTT. This translates into CASSDGFDSPLHF.

The V gene is TRBV30, the J gene TRBJ2-1; TRBD2 agrees at 12 bases. After removal of 3 bases from V and 6 bases from J, the junction contained 0 bases not matched to a gene. CDR3 length equals 13 residues. In germline, CDR1 is GTSNPN, CDR2 SVGIG (reference sequence). The CDR3 loop is CAWRLAGGNEQFF. The CDR3 DNA reads TGTGCCTGGAGACTAGCGGGAGGCAATGAGCAGTTCTTC.

CDR3 loop: CASSQVVQGNEKLFF. The CDR3 bases are TGCGCCAGCAGCCAAGTTGTACAGGGAAATGAAAAACTGTTTTTT. The gene calls are TRBV4-1 and TRBJ1-4, with D tentatively TRBD1 (6 bases). The CDR3 contains 15 residues. Trimming removed 1 base from V and 5 bases from J, with 11 bases in between. In germline, CDR1 is MGHRA, CDR2 YSYEKL.

The V and J genes are TRBV19 and TRBJ2-3, with 7 bases identical to TRBD2. CDR3 length: 16 residues. The germline V gene has CDR1 LNHDA and CDR2 SQIVND (reference sequence). J gave up 2 bases and V 4 bases, and 9 bases lay outside the gene matches. This CDR3 reads CASSKGGADHTDTQYF. The DNA of the CDR3 is TGTGCCAGTAGTAAGGGAGGGGCAGACCACACAGATACGCAGTATTTT.

The rearrangement links TRBV27 to TRBJ2-7; 14 positions agree with TRBD2. Germline loops: CDR1 MNHEY, CDR2 SMNVEV (reference sequence). This CDR3 comprises 19 residues. J gave up 1 base and V 5 bases, and 13 bases lay outside the gene matches. The CDR3 bases are TGTGCCAGCAGTCCCCGACTAGCGGGGGGGCAAGTTAAATCCTACGAGCAGTACTTC. This translates into CASSPRLAGGQVKSYEQYF.

This chain uses TRBV27 with TRBJ2-3; 7 bases are a match to TRBD2. The J segment lost 2 bases and the V segment lost 4 bases, leaving 6 bases of the junction unmatched. The CDR3 runs to 15 residues. In germline, CDR1 is MNHEY, CDR2 SMNVEV (reference sequence). The CDR3 coding sequence is TGTGCCAGCAGTTCTAGAGGGAGGGCCACAGATACGCAGTATTTT. Translation: CASSSRGRATDTQYF.